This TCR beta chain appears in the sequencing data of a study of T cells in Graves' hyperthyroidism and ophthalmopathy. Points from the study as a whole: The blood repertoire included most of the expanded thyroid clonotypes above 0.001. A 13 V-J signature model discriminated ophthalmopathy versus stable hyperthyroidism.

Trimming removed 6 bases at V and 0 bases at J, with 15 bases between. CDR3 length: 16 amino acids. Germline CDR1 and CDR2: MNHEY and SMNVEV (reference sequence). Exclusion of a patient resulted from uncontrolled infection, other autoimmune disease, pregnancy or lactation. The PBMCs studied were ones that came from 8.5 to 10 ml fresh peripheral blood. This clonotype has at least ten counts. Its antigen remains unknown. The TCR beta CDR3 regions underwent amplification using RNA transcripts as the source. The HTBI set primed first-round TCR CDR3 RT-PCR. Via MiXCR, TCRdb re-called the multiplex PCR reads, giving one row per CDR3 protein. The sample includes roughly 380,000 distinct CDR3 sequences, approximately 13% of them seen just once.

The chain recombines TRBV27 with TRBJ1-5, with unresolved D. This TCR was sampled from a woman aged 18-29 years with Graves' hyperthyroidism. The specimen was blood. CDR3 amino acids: CASSWDTGRSNQPQHF. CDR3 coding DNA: TGTGCCAGCAGCTGGGATACGGGCCGTAGCAATCAGCCCCAGCATTTT.